These 26 T cell receptor beta chains share one sample of origin, sequenced in a study of T-cell memory formation after mild COVID-19. TCRdb redid the calling of the 5' RACE reads with MiXCR, one entry per CDR3 protein. Seen here are about 470,000 distinct CDR3 sequences, nearly 25% observed once, and the top ten hold about an eighth. The specimen was PBMCs or a T cell subset sorted from them (not recorded which). The origin of the receptors is an adult woman who had mild COVID-19 (a few samples of this study predate the infection). Cell type and time point are not known.

V and J are TRBV25-1 and TRBJ2-7; D gene unclear. The germline CDR1 and CDR2 sequences are MGHDK and SYGVNS. V was cut by 3 bases and J by 7 bases, with 10 bases left in between. The CDR3 is made up of 12 amino acids. This chain's CDR3 is CASSDLKVEQYF. The CDR3 DNA reads TGTGCCAGCAGTGATTTAAAGGTGGAGCAGTACTTC.

This clonotype was counted many times. This sequence joins TRBV12-3 or TRBV12-4 and TRBJ2-7; D uncertain. The length of the CDR3 is 13 residues. V was clipped by 1 base and J by 3 bases, with 7 bases between them. DNA for the CDR3: TGTGCCAGCAGTTTAGGACATTTCTACGAGCAGTACTTC. Encoded protein: CASSLGHFYEQYF.

V gene TRBV19 combines with J gene TRBJ2-5; D may correspond to TRBD1 or TRBD2 (5 bases each). This CDR3 has 15 amino acids. Deletions cut 5 bases from V and 4 bases from J, with 17 bases between. CDR1 LNHDA and CDR2 SQIVND come from the germline V gene (reference sequence). DNA for the CDR3: TGTGCCAGTAGTGCGGTAGGGACGGTCGGAGAGACCCAGTACTTC. This translates into CASSAVGTVGETQYF.

J is TRBJ2-7 and V is TRBV7-2; D not certain. CDR3 length equals 14 residues. The germline CDR1 and CDR2 sequences are SGHTA and FQGNSA. Trimming shortened V by 4 bases and J by 2 bases, and 12 bases separated the two germline ends. The CDR3: CASSSTVRAYEQYF. Written as DNA, the CDR3 is TGTGCCAGCAGCTCGACCGTCCGGGCCTACGAGCAGTACTTC.

This clonotype turned up a few times. The chain uses TRBV10-3 and TRBJ2-5; TRBD2 aligns across 13 bases. This CDR3 comprises 16 residues. With V trimmed by 3 bases and J by 4 bases, 5 bases remained unmatched. Germline V gene data show CDR1 as ENHRY and CDR2 as SYGVKD. CDR3 bases: TGTGCCATCAGTGAAGGACTAGCGGGAGAAGGAGAGACCCAGTACTTC. Translated, it gives CAISEGLAGEGETQYF.

V is TRBV29-1 and J is TRBJ1-1; D might be TRBD1 (5 bases). The CDR3 covers 13 residues. V was cut by 6 bases and J by 0 bases, with 11 bases left in between. Germline V gene sequence: CDR1 SQVTM, CDR2 ANQGSEA. The CDR3 nucleotides are TGCAGCGTGGGGGTGGGAATGAACACTGAAGCTTTCTTT. Translated: CSVGVGMNTEAFF.

The rearrangement uses TRBV6-4 and TRBJ2-3, with D possibly being TRBD2 (7 bases). This CDR3 comprises 14 residues. Trimming left V 2 bases short and J 2 bases short, with 8 bases between. Germline V gene lookup returns CDR1 MRHNA and CDR2 SNTAGT. The chain's CDR3 is CASSDGGATDTQYF. CDR3 nucleotides: TGTGCCAGCAGTGACGGGGGGGCCACAGATACGCAGTATTTT.

The CDR3, as DNA: TGCAGTGCTCCTAGAAAGCGGGATAGCGGGAGGGCCCCGACGGGGGACAATGAGCAGTTCTTC. This translates into CSAPRKRDSGRAPTGDNEQFF. The gene calls are TRBV20-1 and TRBJ2-1, with TRBD2 matching over 11 bases. J lost 5 bases, V lost 5 bases, and 26 bases had no gene match. This CDR3 has 21 amino acids. The germline V gene has CDR1 DFQATT and CDR2 SNEGSKA (reference sequence).

The chain recombines TRBV6-5 with TRBJ2-5; 9 bases are a match to TRBD2. Germline trimming cut 2 bases from V and 5 bases from J; bases unmatched to any gene: 6. Germline CDR1 is MNHEY and CDR2 is SVGAGI. There are 15 residues in the CDR3. CDR3 nucleotides: TGTGCCAGCAGTTACGCGACTAGCGGTTTGGAGACCCAGTACTTC. Amino acids: CASSYATSGLETQYF.

The rearrangement uses TRBV6-2 or TRBV6-3 and TRBJ1-1, with D hard to call. V was pared by 2 bases and J by 1 base, with 5 bases between. This CDR3 contains 13 residues. Germline V CDR1 and CDR2: MNHEY, SVGEGT. CDR3 protein: CASSYVANTEAFF. CDR3 bases: TGTGCCAGCAGTTACGTGGCGAACACTGAAGCTTTCTTT.

The sample holds a few counts of this clonotype. This chain joins TRBV4-1 and TRBJ2-1; 7 nucleotides line up with TRBD2. V lost 0 bases, J lost 0 bases, and 2 bases stayed unmatched. Germline V lookup: CDR1 MGHRA, CDR2 YSYEKL. This CDR3 is built from 16 residues. For the CDR3, the DNA is TGCGCCAGCAGCCAAGATGCGGGGGTCTCCTACAATGAGCAGTTCTTC. This encodes CASSQDAGVSYNEQFF.

There are a few counts of this clonotype. This rearrangement joins TRBV7-9 to TRBJ1-6; the D gene is possibly TRBD1 (5 bases). Germline V gene sequence: CDR1 SEHNR, CDR2 FQNEAQ (reference sequence). The CDR3 sequence is 15 residues long. V shed 5 bases and J shed 0 bases, with 8 bases lying between them. CDR3 amino acids: CASSKGSSYNSPLHF. The CDR3, as DNA: TGTGCCAGCAGCAAGGGGAGCTCCTATAATTCACCCCTCCACTTT.

Only a few counts were recorded for this clonotype. This chain connects TRBV3-1 to TRBJ2-7; D perhaps matches TRBD1 (6 bases). The CDR3 is 16 residues long. Germline CDR1 LGHDT, CDR2 YNNKEL (reference sequence). Trimming took 1 base from V and 2 from J, leaving 15 bases between them. CDR3 DNA sequence: TGTGCCAGCAGCCAAGTACACAGGGCCCCTACCTACGAGCAGTACTTC. Amino acid sequence: CASSQVHRAPTYEQYF.

This clonotype occurred a few times. This chain uses TRBV11-2 with TRBJ2-1, with D perhaps assigned TRBD1 or TRBD2 (5 bases each). Germline V lookup: CDR1 SGHAT, CDR2 FQNNGV. The CDR3 length is 13 residues. Trimming removed 7 bases at V and 4 bases at J, with 11 bases between. CDR3 in amino acids: CASTGTLYNEQFF. The CDR3 bases are TGTGCCAGCACCGGGACCTTGTACAATGAGCAGTTCTTC.

This chain links TRBV30 with TRBJ2-1; TRBD1 matches 7 bases. In germline, CDR1 is GTSNPN, CDR2 SVGIG (reference sequence). The CDR3 runs to 14 residues. The trim removed 3 bases at V and 7 bases at J, leaving 9 bases unmatched. The CDR3 DNA reads as TGTGCCTGGAGCAGGGGGATAGGAAGTAATGAGCAGTTCTTC. This gives the protein CAWSRGIGSNEQFF.

The chain couples TRBV6-1 to TRBJ2-3, with 7 positions matching TRBD2. The CDR3 is made up of 15 amino acids. V gave up 1 base and J gave up 2 bases; unmatched junction bases: 3. From germline, CDR1 is MNHNS and CDR2 SASEGT. CDR3 sequence: CASSEGDYPTDTQYF. DNA for the CDR3: TGTGCCAGCAGTGAAGGGGACTACCCCACAGATACGCAGTATTTT.

V is TRBV19 and J is TRBJ2-5, with 13 bases lining up with TRBD2. V lost 5 bases to trimming and J lost 1 base; unmatched junction nucleotides: 4. This CDR3 is built from 16 residues. Germline values: CDR1 LNHDA, CDR2 SQIVND (reference sequence). The CDR3 loop reads CASSGRLAGGQETQYF. CDR3 nucleotides: TGTGCCAGTAGTGGGAGACTAGCGGGAGGCCAAGAGACCCAGTACTTC.

The rearrangement uses TRBV20-1 and TRBJ1-2, with 12 bases fitting TRBD1. The germline CDR1 and CDR2 sequences are DFQATT and SNEGSKA (reference sequence). This CDR3 is built from 13 residues. V dropped 5 bases and J dropped 7; count of bases not matched to a gene: 5. This chain's CDR3 is CSAWGQGAPGYTF. In DNA form, the CDR3 reads TGCAGTGCTTGGGGACAGGGGGCACCTGGCTACACCTTC.

A few counts support this clonotype. V is TRBV4-1 and J is TRBJ2-7; TRBD1 is a possible D gene (6 bases). This CDR3 is built from 15 residues. With 3 bases removed from V and 0 bases from J, the gap between germline ends came to 12 bases. Germline V gene sequence: CDR1 MGHRA, CDR2 YSYEKL. The CDR3 bases are TGCGCCAGCAGCCAGCCCCGGGACATCTCCTACGAGCAGTACTTC. Residues: CASSQPRDISYEQYF.

The chain has TRBV7-2 and TRBJ2-1; D is possibly TRBD1 (7 bases). Per the germline V gene, CDR1 is SGHTA and CDR2 is FQGNSA. The CDR3 contains 13 residues. Deletions cut 3 bases from V and 11 bases from J, with 14 bases between. Written as DNA, the CDR3 is TGTGCCAGCAGCTTTGGAGGGACAGATCAGCAGTTCTTC. It yields the protein CASSFGGTDQQFF.

The V call is TRBV28, the J call TRBJ1-4; weak D call: TRBD1 (5 bases). V gave up 5 bases and J gave up 13 bases, with 14 bases separating them. Germline V CDR1 and CDR2: MDHEN, SYDVKM. The CDR3 covers 12 residues. This chain's CDR3 is CASSIPGTGLFF. In DNA, the CDR3 is TGTGCCAGCAGTATCCCCGGGACGGGACTGTTTTTT.

This clonotype was recorded a few times. The chain links TRBV5-1 to TRBJ2-7; 11 bases are a match to TRBD1. CDR1 and CDR2 (germline): SGHRS, YFSETQ. Losses at the gene ends were 3 bases for V and 1 base for J; bases not matched to a gene: 6. CDR3 length: 16 amino acids. The CDR3 DNA reads as TGCGCCAGCAGCTGGAAGGGACAGGGGGGATCCTACGAGCAGTACTTC. Amino acid sequence: CASSWKGQGGSYEQYF.

Only a few counts were recorded for this clonotype. CDR3 DNA: TGTGCCAGCAGCTTAGGACGGGGGCCCCCCTCCAATGAGCAGTTCTTC. Translated, it gives CASSLGRGPPSNEQFF. The V and J genes are TRBV7-9 and TRBJ2-1; D could derive from TRBD1 or TRBD2 (6 bases each). Germline V gene sequence: CDR1 SEHNR, CDR2 FQNEAQ (reference sequence). The CDR3 covers 16 residues. Deletions cut 1 base from V and 6 bases from J, with 16 bases between.

The rearrangement uses TRBV15 and TRBJ2-3, with no clear D. The CDR3 extends over 13 amino acids. The V end lost 0 bases, the J end lost 3 bases, and 4 bases lay between the germline ends. Germline loops: CDR1 LNHNV, CDR2 YYDKDF (reference sequence). The CDR3 region has the DNA TGTGCCACCAGCAGAGATGGGACAGATACGCAGTATTTT. Protein product: CATSRDGTDTQYF. Looking up the rest from reference TRBV15 and TRBJ2-3 gives the full variable domain: DAMVIQNPRYQVTQFGKPVTLSCSQTLNHNVMYWYQQKSSQAPKLLFHYYDKDFNNEADTPDNFQSRRPNTSFCFLDIRSPGLGDTAMYLCATSRDGTDTQYFGPGTRLTVL.

This sequence joins TRBV24-1 and TRBJ2-2; TRBD1 is a possible D gene (5 bases). Trimming pared 8 bases from V and 6 bases from J, leaving 15 bases between. The CDR3 extends over 14 amino acids. Germline-derived CDR1 and CDR2 are KGHDR and SFDVKD. CDR3 in DNA: TGTGCCACCATGGGGCCCTATATGTCCGGGGAGCTGTTTTTT. Its translation is CATMGPYMSGELFF.

The rearrangement links TRBV5-1 to TRBJ2-3; D is perhaps TRBD2 (5 bases). Germline V gives CDR1 SGHRS, CDR2 YFSETQ. V was trimmed by 4 bases and J by 7 bases, leaving 19 bases between them. CDR3 length: 15 residues. The CDR3 bases are TGCGCCAGCAGCCTGAGGAGGAAGTTAGGGAATACGCAGTATTTT. Encoded protein: CASSLRRKLGNTQYF.